These 14 T cell receptor beta chains came from one sample sequenced in a study of T-cell reconstitution after alpha-beta-depleted transplantation in children. The TCRbeta library incorporated unique molecular identifiers. TCRdb called the PCR reads again in MiXCR, with one record for every CDR3 protein. The sample carries 450,000 to 700,000 distinct CDR3 sequences, roughly 27% recorded once. Here the sequenced sample was PBMCs, taken before TCRalphabeta/CD19-depleted stem cell transplant. These receptors all stem from a boy in the first two years of life with Wiskott-Aldrich syndrome, due to receive a stem cell transplant.

J is TRBJ1-5 and V is TRBV24-1, with D possibly TRBD1 on 6 matching bases. The V and J ends lost 5 bases and 2 bases respectively, with 9 bases between them. Germline CDR1 KGHDR, CDR2 SFDVKD. The CDR3 consists of 14 residues. The DNA for the CDR3 is TGTGCCACCAGTGCAGGGGATGGCAATCAGCCCCAGCATTTT. Translated: CATSAGDGNQPQHF.

The chain has TRBV29-1 and TRBJ1-4; 7 nucleotides line up with TRBD1. V trimming: 4 bases; J trimming: 6 bases; junction bases outside the gene matches: 2. The germline CDR1 and CDR2 sequences are SQVTM and ANQGSEA. The CDR3 length is 12 residues. CDR3 loop: CSVVRGDEKLFF. Written as DNA, the CDR3 is TGCAGCGTTGTCAGGGGGGATGAAAAACTGTTTTTT.

The V and J genes are TRBV7-3 and TRBJ2-7; D not resolved. V dropped 1 base and J dropped 7 bases, with 11 bases sitting between them. The length of the CDR3 is 13 residues. Germline assignment: CDR1 SGHTA and CDR2 FQGTGA. The CDR3 coding sequence is TGTGCCAGCAGCTTAATGCCCTCAAGGGAGCAGTACTTC. Translation: CASSLMPSREQYF.

The chain couples TRBV5-1 to TRBJ1-2, with TRBD1 matching over 9 bases. Germline lookup yields CDR1 SGHRS and CDR2 YFSETQ. V trimming: 4 bases; J trimming: 8 bases; junction bases outside the gene matches: 6. The CDR3 contains 13 residues. CDR3 amino acids: CASSADRGRGYTF. The CDR3, as DNA: TGCGCCAGCAGCGCGGACAGGGGTAGGGGCTACACCTTC.

A few counts support this clonotype. The chain employs TRBV5-1 and TRBJ2-3; TRBD1 is a possible D gene (6 bases). This CDR3 has 15 residues. Germline CDR1 and CDR2: SGHRS and YFSETQ. V was clipped by 5 bases and J by 1 base, with 14 bases between them. The CDR3 DNA reads TGCGCCAGCAGGAGGGACAAACGACGCACAGATACGCAGTATTTT. Its protein product is CASRRDKRRTDTQYF.

In DNA, the CDR3 is TGCGCCAGCAGCTTGGGGGACAGGGAGGCCTATGGCTACACCTTC. Its translation: CASSLGDREAYGYTF. The chain recombines TRBV5-1 with TRBJ1-2, with 9 bases aligning to TRBD1. This CDR3 spans 15 amino acids. Germline-derived CDR1 and CDR2 are SGHRS and YFSETQ. V gave up 0 bases and J gave up 4 bases; unmatched junction bases: 4.

This clonotype was seen only a few times. This chain joins TRBV20-1 and TRBJ1-4, with 9 nucleotides matching TRBD1. In germline, CDR1 is DFQATT, CDR2 SNEGSKA (reference sequence). The CDR3 totals 14 residues. The ends lost 1 base at V and 7 bases at J; junction bases unmatched: 4. The CDR3 bases are TGCAGTGCTAGAGTACAGGGGGCGCTTGAAAAACTGTTTTTT. This codes for CSARVQGALEKLFF.

This clonotype was seen only a few times. V usage is TRBV20-1 and J usage is TRBJ2-4; D is undetermined. Deletions cut 7 bases from V and 1 base from J, with 14 bases between. Per germline, CDR1 DFQATT and CDR2 SNEGSKA (reference sequence). This CDR3 spans 14 amino acids. For the CDR3, the DNA is TGCAGTGAAGTTCGTTTTGGGGCCAAAAACATTCAGTACTTC. Translation: CSEVRFGAKNIQYF.

This clonotype was counted a few times. The chain links TRBV20-1 to TRBJ2-7; 9 bases line up with TRBD2. Germline V lookup: CDR1 DFQATT, CDR2 SNEGSKA (reference sequence). CDR3 length: 14 residues. The V and J ends lost 0 bases and 3 bases, in that order; junction bases with no gene match: 3. CDR3 in DNA: TGCAGTGCTAGAGATAGCGGGAGCCTCTACGAGCAGTACTTC. Encoded protein: CSARDSGSLYEQYF.

In this sample, this clonotype turned up a few times. The chain employs TRBV28 and TRBJ2-3; D is ambiguous. There are 14 residues in the CDR3. V lost 3 bases and J 0 bases, leaving 7 bases between the germline ends. Per the germline V gene, CDR1 is MDHEN and CDR2 is SYDVKM. This CDR3 reads CASSFLASTDTQYF. The CDR3 nucleotides read TGTGCCAGCAGTTTTCTGGCGAGCACAGATACGCAGTATTTT.

This clonotype appeared once. The chain couples TRBV12-3 or TRBV12-4 to TRBJ1-1; a weak D match, TRBD1 (6 bases). The CDR3 is made up of 13 amino acids. The ends were cut back, 6 bases at V and 10 bases at J, with 18 bases in the middle. The CDR3 DNA follows: TGTGCCAGCAGCCCCTACACTGGGACACGAGCTTTCTTT. This gives the protein CASSPYTGTRAFF.

The V call is TRBV14, the J call TRBJ2-3; D might be TRBD1 or TRBD2, each matching 5 bases. Germline V gives CDR1 SGHDN, CDR2 FVKESK. The germline V and J ends were trimmed by 1 base and 8 bases, with 7 bases remaining between them. This CDR3 spans 12 amino acids. In DNA form, the CDR3 reads TGTGCCAGCAGCCAAGCTGGGGGTACGCAGTATTTT. Translation: CASSQAGGTQYF.

This chain uses TRBV5-1 with TRBJ2-5; 7 bases are a match to TRBD2. Trimming cost V 1 base and J 5 bases; bases outside gene matches: 8. Germline-derived CDR1 and CDR2 are SGHRS and YFSETQ. CDR3 length equals 15 residues. CDR3 sequence reads: CASSLSLAAGETQYF. CDR3 bases: TGCGCCAGCAGCTTGAGCCTAGCGGCGGGGGAGACCCAGTACTTC.

This chain connects TRBV7-8 to TRBJ2-1; D remains unclear. CDR1 is SGHVS, CDR2 FQNEAQ, per germline. Trimming stripped 1 base from V and 9 bases from J, with 7 bases between. The CDR3 is made up of 12 amino acids. The CDR3 nucleotides are TGTGCCAGCAGCTTAGTACGGACTGAGCAGTTCTTC. Translated: CASSLVRTEQFF.